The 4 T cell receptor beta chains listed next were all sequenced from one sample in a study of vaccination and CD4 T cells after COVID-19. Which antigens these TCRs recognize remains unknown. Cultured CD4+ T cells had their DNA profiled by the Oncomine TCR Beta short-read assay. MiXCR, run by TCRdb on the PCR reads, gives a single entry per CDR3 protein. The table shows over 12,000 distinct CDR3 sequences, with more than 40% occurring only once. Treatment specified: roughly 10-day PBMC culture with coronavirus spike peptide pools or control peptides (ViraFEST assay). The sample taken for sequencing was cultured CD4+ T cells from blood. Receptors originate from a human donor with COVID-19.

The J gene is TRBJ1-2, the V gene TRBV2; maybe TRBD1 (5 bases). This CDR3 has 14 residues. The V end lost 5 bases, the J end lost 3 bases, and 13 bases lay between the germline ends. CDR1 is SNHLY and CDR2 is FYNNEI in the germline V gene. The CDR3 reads CASSPAVGDYGYTF. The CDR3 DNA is TGTGCCAGCAGTCCGGCCGTGGGGGACTATGGCTACACCTTC.

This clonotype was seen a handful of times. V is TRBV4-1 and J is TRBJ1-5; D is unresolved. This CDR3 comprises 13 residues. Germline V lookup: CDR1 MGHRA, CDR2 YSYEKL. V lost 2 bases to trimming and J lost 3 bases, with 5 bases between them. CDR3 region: CASSQSDNQPQHF. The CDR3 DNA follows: TGCGCCAGCAGCCAATCCGACAATCAGCCCCAGCATTTT.

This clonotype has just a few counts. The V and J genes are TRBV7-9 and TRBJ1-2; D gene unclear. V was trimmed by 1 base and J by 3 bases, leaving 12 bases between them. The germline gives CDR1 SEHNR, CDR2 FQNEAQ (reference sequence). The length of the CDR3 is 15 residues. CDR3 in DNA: TGTGCCAGCAGCTTAGACCCGGGTAGATACTATGGCTACACCTTC. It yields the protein CASSLDPGRYYGYTF.

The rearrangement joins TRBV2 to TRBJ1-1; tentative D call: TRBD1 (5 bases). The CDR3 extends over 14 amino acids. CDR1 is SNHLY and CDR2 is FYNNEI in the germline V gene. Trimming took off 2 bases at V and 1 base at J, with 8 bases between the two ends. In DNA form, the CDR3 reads TGTGCCAGCAGTGAAAGGCAGGGGAACACTGAAGCTTTCTTT. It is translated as CASSERQGNTEAFF.